The rows below give T cell receptor beta chains drawn from one sample of a study of T-cell memory formation after mild COVID-19. TCRdb reprocessed the 5' RACE reads with MiXCR, giving one entry per CDR3 protein. The sample lists 90,000 to 130,000 distinct CDR3 sequences; over 15% were seen once. Specimen: PBMCs or a T cell subset sorted from them (not recorded which). Every receptor here comes from a young man who had mild COVID-19 (a few samples of this study predate the infection). Cell type and time point are not known. CDR3s include the opening cysteine and the closing phenylalanine or tryptophan. The D gene is left open where the match is weak. The listing skips clone size in some rows; elsewhere it reads once, few, many or a size class.

d_call	v_call	j_call	cdr3_length	clone_size	cdr3_nt	cdr3_aa
.	TRBV5-1	TRBJ2-3	17	few	TGCGCCAGCAGCTTGGGTCACTCGTCCGGAATAACAGATACGCAGTATTTT	CASSLGHSSGITDTQYF
.	TRBV5-1	TRBJ2-1	15	few	TGCGCCAGCAGCTTGGAAACAGGATCCTACAATGAGCAGTTCTTC	CASSLETGSYNEQFF
.	TRBV12-3/TRBV12-4	TRBJ2-2	12	few	TGTGCCAGCAAAAAAGGGGCCGGGGAGCTGTTTTTT	CASKKGAGELFF
TRBD2	TRBV12-3/TRBV12-4	TRBJ2-1	16	once	TGTGCCAGCAGTCCAGAGACTAGCGGGGGATACAATGAGCAGTTCTTC	CASSPETSGGYNEQFF
.	TRBV2	TRBJ2-7	13	.	TGTGCCAGCCAGCTTCAGGGGAGGAACGAGCAGTACTTC	CASQLQGRNEQYF
TRBD1	TRBV7-9	TRBJ2-5	16	.	TGTGCCAGCAGCTTAGGTTCCGGGACAGGGGAAGAGACCCAGTACTTC	CASSLGSGTGEETQYF
.	TRBV6-2/TRBV6-3	TRBJ1-2	15	.	TGTGCCAGCAGTCCCTCGGGGGACGCCCTCTATGGCTACACCTTC	CASSPSGDALYGYTF
.	TRBV5-1	TRBJ1-3	15	few	TGCGCCAGCAGGTCAGACGGCCGCTCTGGAAACACCATATATTTT	CASRSDGRSGNTIYF
.	TRBV18	TRBJ1-5	16	.	TGTGCCAGCTCAAGGAACAGGCAGGCGAACAATCAGCCCCAGCATTTT	CASSRNRQANNQPQHF
.	TRBV23-1	TRBJ2-6	19	few	TGCGCCAGCAGTCCCCTCGGGAGTTTTACGTCCTCTGGGGCCAACGTCCTGACTTTC	CASSPLGSFTSSGANVLTF
.	TRBV4-2	TRBJ2-5	12	.	TGTGCCAGCAGCCAAGAAGGCGAGACCCAGTACTTC	CASSQEGETQYF
TRBD1	TRBV7-2	TRBJ2-7	14	.	TGTGCCAGCAGCTTAAATGGACAGGGGAACGAGCAGTACTTC	CASSLNGQGNEQYF
.	TRBV3-1	TRBJ1-1	14	few	TGTGCCAGCAGCCAGGACGACAGCTACACTGAAGCTTTCTTT	CASSQDDSYTEAFF
.	TRBV20-1	TRBJ2-3	15	.	TGCAGTGCTGGGCTGGGAGCGTCTAGCACAGATACGCAGTATTTT	CSAGLGASSTDTQYF
.	TRBV7-2	TRBJ2-2	15	.	TGTGCCAGCAGCTTAGCAGGGACGGGAATCGGGGAGCTGTTTTTT	CASSLAGTGIGELFF
.	TRBV29-1	TRBJ2-5	12	.	TGCAGCGTTGTCGGCTCTGGGGAGACCCAGTACTTC	CSVVGSGETQYF
TRBD1	TRBV19	TRBJ2-1	12	.	TGTGCCACAGGACAGGACTACAATGAGCAGTTCTTC	CATGQDYNEQFF
.	TRBV11-1	TRBJ2-3	13	few	TGTGCCAGCAGCTTACGGATGGTAGATACGCAGTATTTT	CASSLRMVDTQYF
.	TRBV5-6	TRBJ2-1	16	few	TGTGCCAGCAGCTTGGGGTCAGGGCCAATAGGCCATGAGCAGTTCTTC	CASSLGSGPIGHEQFF
.	TRBV27	TRBJ2-1	14	few	TGTGCCAGCAGTTCTCCAGGGGCCTACAATGAGCAGTTCTTC	CASSSPGAYNEQFF
TRBD2	TRBV20-1	TRBJ2-1	14	.	TGCAGCCCCCTGGGGACTAGCGGGGGGGATGAGCAGTTCTTC	CSPLGTSGGDEQFF
TRBD1	TRBV5-5	TRBJ1-2	15	few	TGTGCCAGCACCCAACAGGGGGCAGCTAACTATGGCTACACCTTC	CASTQQGAANYGYTF
TRBD2	TRBV9	TRBJ2-2	18	.	TGTGCCAGCAGCGCACCTCCGGGGGGGGCGGTAGACACCGGGGAGCTGTTTTTT	CASSAPPGGAVDTGELFF
TRBD2	TRBV4-3	TRBJ2-1	19	.	TGCGCCAGCAGCCAGGATACCCCCGTAGCGGCGGGGGGGTTCAATGAGCAGTTCTTC	CASSQDTPVAAGGFNEQFF
.	TRBV10-3	TRBJ2-4	17	few	TGTGCCATCAGTGCGACGATAGGGATGAGGGCCAAAAACATTCAGTACTTC	CAISATIGMRAKNIQYF
.	TRBV3-1	TRBJ1-3	13	.	TGTGCCAGCAGCCATCCCCCTGGAAACACCATATATTTT	CASSHPPGNTIYF